The sequence of this T cell receptor beta chain was determined in a study of beta chain features in type 1 diabetes. Study overall: In age, gender and cell yields, patients were similar to healthy donors.

TCRB transcripts that were expressed got sequenced, as all of the isolated RNA had been reverse transcribed. This table comes from immunoSEQ multiplex PCR, and its TCRdb copy is limited to in-frame clones, with some not included. The data show 450,000 to 600,000 clones, with approximately 28% seen just once and 0.05% to 0.065% held by the top ten. V lost 0 bases to trimming and J lost 2 bases, with 8 bases between them. The germline V gene encodes CDR1 GTSNPN and CDR2 SVGIG (reference sequence). The CDR3 contains 13 residues. Via the markers CD45RO/CCR7/CD25/CD127/CD95/CD27, stem cell-like memory, regulatory, central memory and naive CD4+ cells were sorted. Sorting gave populations that all exceeded 98% purity. Only a few counts were recorded for this clone. Antigen unknown. Whole-study results and caveats: The study found fewer insertions and more deletions at VDJ junctions in type 1 diabetes patients.

The chain joins TRBV30 to TRBJ2-7; D remains ambiguous. The TCR comes from a man between 18 and 29 years old in good health. The sample consisted of naive CD4+ T cells from blood. CDR3 nucleotide sequence: TGTGCCTGGAGTGTACGGGCGGCCTACGAGCAGTACTTC. It is translated as CAWSVRAAYEQYF.